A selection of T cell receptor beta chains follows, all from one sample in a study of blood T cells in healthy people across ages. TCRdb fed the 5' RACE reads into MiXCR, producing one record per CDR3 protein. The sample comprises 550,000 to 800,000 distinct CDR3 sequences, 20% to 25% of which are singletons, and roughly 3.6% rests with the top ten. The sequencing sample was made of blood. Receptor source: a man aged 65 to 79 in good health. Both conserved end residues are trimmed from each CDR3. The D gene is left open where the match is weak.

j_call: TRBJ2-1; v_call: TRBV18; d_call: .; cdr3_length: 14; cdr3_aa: ASSPSQDVSYNEQF
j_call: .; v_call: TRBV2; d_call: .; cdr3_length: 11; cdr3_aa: ASSEGGLGEQF
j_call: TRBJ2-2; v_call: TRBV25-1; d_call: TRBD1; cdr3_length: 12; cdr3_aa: ASRETGGTGELF
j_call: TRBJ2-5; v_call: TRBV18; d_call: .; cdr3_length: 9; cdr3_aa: ASSPDGTQY
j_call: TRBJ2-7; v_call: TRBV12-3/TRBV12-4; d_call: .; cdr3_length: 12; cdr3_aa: ASSPSTGTYEQY
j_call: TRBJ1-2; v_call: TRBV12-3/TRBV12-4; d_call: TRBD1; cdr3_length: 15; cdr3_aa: SSSLHGQGRTNYGYT
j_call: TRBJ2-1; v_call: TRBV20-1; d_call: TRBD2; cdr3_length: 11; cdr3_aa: SGTSGSFSEQF
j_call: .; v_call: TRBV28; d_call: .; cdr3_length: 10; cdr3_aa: ASSTRQHEQY
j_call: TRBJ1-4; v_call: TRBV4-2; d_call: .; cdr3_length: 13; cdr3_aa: ASSQPGLRGEKLF
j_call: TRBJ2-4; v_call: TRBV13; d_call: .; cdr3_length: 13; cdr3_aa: ASSSTGTAKNIQY
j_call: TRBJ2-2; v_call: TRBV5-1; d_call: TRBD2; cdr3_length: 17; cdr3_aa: ASRPVLAGPKANTGELF
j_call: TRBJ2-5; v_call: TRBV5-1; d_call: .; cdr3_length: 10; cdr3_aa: ASSPDQETQY
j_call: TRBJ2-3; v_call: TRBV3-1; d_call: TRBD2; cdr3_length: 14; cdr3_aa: ASSQGTSGRPDTQY
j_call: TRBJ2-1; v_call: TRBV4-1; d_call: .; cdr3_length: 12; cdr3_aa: ASSQAPSYNEQF
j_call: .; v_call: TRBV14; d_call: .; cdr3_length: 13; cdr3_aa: ASSAQGLPYNEQF
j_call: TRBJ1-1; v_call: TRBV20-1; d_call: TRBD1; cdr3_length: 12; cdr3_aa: SARVGTVNTEAF
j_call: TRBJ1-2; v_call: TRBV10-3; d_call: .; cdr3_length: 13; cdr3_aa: AISESTSTSSGYT
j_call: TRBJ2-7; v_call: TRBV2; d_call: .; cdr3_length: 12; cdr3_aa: ASSDMGNSYELY
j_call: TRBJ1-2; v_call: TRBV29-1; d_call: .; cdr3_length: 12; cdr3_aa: SVEDPDKRDGYT
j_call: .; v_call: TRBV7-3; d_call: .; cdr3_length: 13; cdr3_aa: ASSLSGGISYEQY
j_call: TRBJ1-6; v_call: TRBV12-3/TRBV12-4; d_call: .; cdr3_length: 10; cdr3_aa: ASSLHNSPLH
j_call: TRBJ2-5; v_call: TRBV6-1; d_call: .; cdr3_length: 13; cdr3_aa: ASLPGQEYQETQY
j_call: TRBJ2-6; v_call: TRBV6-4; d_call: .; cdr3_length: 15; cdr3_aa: ASSDYGSRSGANVLT